This T cell receptor (beta chain) was sequenced for a study of T cell clonality in common variable immunodeficiency. Most patients and controls had Caucasian heritage. Whole-study results and caveats: Compared with controls, CVID subjects had fewer shared TCRbeta clones. TCRbeta clonality was increased in CVID versus healthy controls.

As concerns this clone: As yet, its antigen is unknown. Read data end 3 residues before the CDR3 end; the end is taken from the germline J gene.

Sequencing input was equivalent genomic DNA from CVID and controls. Assay: immunoSEQ multiplex PCR; the TCRdb copy retains only in-frame clones and omits some. The repertoire consists of 45,000 to 55,000 clones, none detected only once. This CDR3 is built from 14 residues. Trimming cost V 2 bases and J 2 bases, with 7 bases left between them. CDR1 SGHVS and CDR2 FNYEAQ come from the germline V gene. The chain has TRBV7-6 and TRBJ2-1, with no clear D. Input material: peripheral blood mononuclear cells. The TCR was taken from a person aged 18-70 years in good health. CDR3 in amino acids: CASSLPLAYNEQFF. The part of the CDR3 DNA that was read is TGTGCCAGCAGCTTACCTCTCGCCTACAATGAG.